One and the same sample provided the 23 T cell receptor beta chains below, sequenced in a study of blood T cell repertoires in COVID-19. The data were produced by immunoSEQ multiplex PCR, yet TCRdb's version contains in-frame clones alone and is incomplete. The repertoire consists of 490,000 or so clones, with approximately 90% occurring once and the leading ten covering just over 8%. Sequencing used PBMCs or T cells enriched from blood (not recorded which). These receptors were taken from a woman aged 55-69 years who had recovered from COVID-19.

The rearrangement uses TRBV7-2 and TRBJ1-6, with 9 bases fitting TRBD1. V was pared by 6 bases and J by 7 bases, with 4 bases of the junction left unmatched. The CDR3 is 14 amino acids. CDR1 is SGHTA and CDR2 is FQGNSA in the germline V gene. As DNA, the CDR3 is TGTGCCAGCAGTAGGGACAGGGCCAATTCACCCCTCCACTTT. It is translated as CASSRDRANSPLHF.

The chain couples TRBV3-1 (or the pseudogene TRBV3-2) to TRBJ2-7; the D gene is possibly TRBD2 (6 bases). The CDR3 extends over 15 amino acids. The V gene lost 4 bases and the J gene lost 6 bases, with 19 bases spanning the gap. Germline V lookup: CDR1 LGHDT, CDR2 YNNKEL (reference sequence). The CDR3 DNA reads TGTGCCAGCAGCCGAAAAGGGCCGGGACTGGGCGAGCAGTACTTC. Encoded protein: CASSRKGPGLGEQYF.

This chain uses TRBV7-2 with TRBJ2-5; 12 bases align to TRBD1. CDR1 and CDR2 from the germline V gene are SGHTA and FQGNSA. The CDR3 sequence is 17 residues long. The V segment lost 1 base and the J segment 6 bases; nucleotides outside the gene matches: 9. As DNA, the CDR3 is TGTGCCAGCAGCTTAGAAGGGCGGGACAGGGGGCAGAAGACCCAGTACTTC. It encodes CASSLEGRDRGQKTQYF. The entire variable domain, with the rest obtained from reference TRBV7-2 and TRBJ2-5, is as follows: GAGVSQSPSNKVTEKGKDVELRCDPISGHTALYWYRQSLGQGLEFLIYFQGNSAPDKSGLPSDRFSAERTGGSVSTLTIQRTQQEDSAVYLCASSLEGRDRGQKTQYFGPGTRLLVL.

The chain links TRBV19 to TRBJ1-1; D possibly corresponds to TRBD1 (5 bases). The CDR3 covers 14 residues. V was shortened by 3 bases and J by 1 base, with 9 bases between the two germline ends. Germline V gives CDR1 LNHDA, CDR2 SQIVND (reference sequence). The chain's CDR3 is CASSILRGNTEAFF. CDR3 sequence (DNA): TGTGCCAGTAGTATTCTAAGGGGGAACACTGAAGCTTTCTTT.

The V gene is TRBV7-2, the J gene TRBJ1-4; TRBD1 matches at 7 bases. The CDR3 length is 15 residues. With V trimmed by 1 base and J by 5 bases, 4 bases remained unmatched. The germline CDR1 and CDR2 sequences are SGHTA and FQGNSA. The CDR3 here is CASSLGQGVNEKLFF. CDR3 bases: TGTGCCAGCAGCTTAGGACAGGGAGTGAATGAAAAACTGTTTTTT.

The chain links TRBV3-1 (or the pseudogene TRBV3-2) to TRBJ2-3, with TRBD2 matching over 16 bases. Trimming at V came to 1 base and at J to 5 bases, leaving 12 bases not matched to a gene. The germline CDR1 and CDR2 sequences are LGHDT and YNNKEL (reference sequence). The CDR3 has 20 amino acids. Here the CDR3 reads CASSQVMGLAGGPEEDTQYF. CDR3 coding DNA: TGTGCCAGCAGCCAAGTAATGGGACTAGCGGGGGGGCCGGAGGAAGATACGCAGTATTTT.

The chain links TRBV6-6 to TRBJ2-5; D may be TRBD1 (6 bases). The germline V and J ends were trimmed by 3 bases and 5 bases, with 10 bases remaining between them. Per germline, CDR1 MNHNY and CDR2 SVGAGI (reference sequence). The CDR3 sequence is 13 residues long. CDR3 nucleotide sequence: TGTGCCAGCAGTTATGGGGGCTCGGAGACCCAGTACTTC. Protein: CASSYGGSETQYF.

This rearrangement joins TRBV3-1 (or the pseudogene TRBV3-2) to TRBJ2-7; D call uncertain. Germline V lookup: CDR1 LGHDT, CDR2 YNNKEL (reference sequence). V was trimmed by 0 bases and J by 4 bases, leaving 19 bases between them. This CDR3 contains 17 residues. CDR3 nucleotide sequence: TGTGCCAGCAGCCAAGACCTCTCTAACGGGTGGAATTACGAGCAGTACTTC. Translated: CASSQDLSNGWNYEQYF.

The chain couples TRBV6-5 to TRBJ2-7; D gene unclear. This CDR3 contains 14 residues. V lost 5 bases, J lost 2 bases, and 13 bases lay in between. Germline V gives CDR1 MNHEY, CDR2 SVGAGI. CDR3 amino acids: CASSPPQQTYEQYV. In DNA, the CDR3 is TGTGCCAGCAGTCCCCCCCAACAGACCTACGAGCAGTACGTC.

The V gene is TRBV3-1 (or the pseudogene TRBV3-2), the J gene TRBJ1-6; D call uncertain. The CDR3 spans 16 residues. Germline V gene sequence: CDR1 LGHDT, CDR2 YNNKEL (reference sequence). Trimming took off 3 bases at V and 16 bases at J, with 25 bases between the two ends. As DNA, the CDR3 is TGTGCCAGCAGCCATGCCATGGCCCGTGGACTCAAACTTCTCCACTTT. The encoded protein is CASSHAMARGLKLLHF.

This sequence joins TRBV12-5 and TRBJ1-2, with 9 nucleotides matching TRBD1. There are 11 residues in the CDR3. V lost 1 base to trimming and J lost 14 bases; unmatched junction nucleotides: 2. The germline V gene encodes CDR1 LGHNT and CDR2 FRNRAP. The CDR3 DNA follows: TGTGCTAGTGGTTTGGCCGGGACAGGGACCTTC. This sequence encodes CASGLAGTGTF. The full variable domain, completed using reference TRBV12-5 and TRBJ1-2, is DARVTQTPRHKVTEMGQEVTMRCQPILGHNTVFWYRQTMMQGLELLAYFRNRAPLDDSGMPKDRFSAEMPDATLATLKIQPSEPRDSAVYFCASGLAGTGTFGSGTRLTVV.

This rearrangement joins TRBV4-1 to TRBJ1-4; D call uncertain. The CDR3 runs 17 residues. CDR1 MGHRA and CDR2 YSYEKL come from the germline V gene. Trimming left V 0 bases short and J 4 bases short, with 15 bases between. This chain's CDR3 is CASSQEEIGTINEKLFF. The CDR3 DNA follows: TGCGCCAGCAGCCAAGAGGAGATCGGCACAATTAATGAAAAACTGTTTTTT.

The chain uses TRBV6-5 and TRBJ2-1; 7 positions agree with TRBD2. CDR1 MNHEY and CDR2 SVGAGI come from the germline V gene. CDR3 size: 15 residues. V was clipped by 8 bases and J by 4 bases; unmatched bases: 11. CDR3 coding DNA: TGTGCCAGCTATGGAACGGGGGGAGATTACAATGAGCAGTTCTTC. It yields the protein CASYGTGGDYNEQFF.

The chain combines TRBV10-3 with TRBJ2-3, with D possibly TRBD1 on 6 matching bases. CDR3 length equals 14 residues. V lost 10 bases and J lost 1, with 15 bases in between. Germline values: CDR1 ENHRY, CDR2 SYGVKD. Here the CDR3 reads CATHHPGGTDTQYF. CDR3 DNA sequence: TGTGCCACCCACCACCCAGGGGGCACAGATACGCAGTATTTT.

The V and J genes are TRBV5-8 and TRBJ2-6; 10 nucleotides line up with TRBD1. This CDR3 is 16 amino acids long. Per the germline V gene, CDR1 is SGHTS and CDR2 is YDEGEE. Trimming at V came to 2 bases and at J to 2 bases, leaving 1 base not matched to a gene. This CDR3 is CASSLDRGPGANVLTF. Here the CDR3 DNA reads TGTGCCAGCAGCTTAGACAGGGGGCCTGGGGCCAACGTCCTGACTTTC. The full variable domain, completed using reference TRBV5-8 and TRBJ2-6, is EAGVTQSPTHLIKTRGQQATLRCSPISGHTSVYWYQQALGLGLQFLLWYDEGEERNRGNFPPRFSGRQFPNYSSELNVNALELEDSALYLCASSLDRGPGANVLTFGAGSRLTVL.

The chain couples TRBV7-8 to TRBJ2-3; D possibly corresponds to TRBD2 (5 bases). In germline, CDR1 is SGHVS, CDR2 FQNEAQ. Trimming shortened V by 4 bases and J by 2 bases, and 19 bases separated the two germline ends. The CDR3 is 17 residues long. The CDR3: CASSYPRGSPSTDTQYF. The CDR3 coding sequence is TGTGCCAGCAGCTACCCCAGAGGGTCCCCCTCCACAGATACGCAGTATTTT.

The chain carries TRBV10-1 and TRBJ2-1, with TRBD2 as a possible D gene (5 bases). CDR1 and CDR2 from the germline V gene are WNHNN and SYGVQD (reference sequence). There are 12 residues in the CDR3. The V end was cut by 4 bases, the J end by 9 bases, with 10 bases between. The CDR3 is CASSVGGGEQFF. The DNA for the CDR3 is TGCGCCAGCAGTGTCGGAGGCGGTGAGCAGTTCTTC.

In its sample, this clone was seen a few times. The chain is built from TRBV2 and TRBJ2-7; maybe TRBD1 (5 bases). V lost 0 bases to trimming and J lost 3 bases, with 12 bases between them. Germline values: CDR1 SNHLY, CDR2 FYNNEI. The CDR3 sequence is 15 residues long. The CDR3 spells CASSEATGNFYEQYV. CDR3 nucleotides: TGTGCCAGCAGTGAAGCTACAGGTAATTTCTACGAGCAGTACGTC.

The chain carries TRBV25-1 and TRBJ2-7, with D possibly being TRBD1 (6 bases). Germline V gives CDR1 MGHDK, CDR2 SYGVNS. CDR3 length equals 14 residues. The V end lost 11 bases, the J end lost 2 bases, and 19 bases lay between the germline ends. The CDR3 reads CAPTGQSLTYEQYV. In DNA, the CDR3 is TGTGCCCCAACAGGGCAGTCCCTTACCTACGAGCAGTACGTC.

This clone appeared once. The chain is built from TRBV3-1 (or the pseudogene TRBV3-2) and TRBJ2-3; TRBD2 might be the D (6 bases). V was trimmed by 4 bases and J by 13 bases, leaving 15 bases between them. The germline V gene has CDR1 LGHDT and CDR2 YNNKEL (reference sequence). This CDR3 has 12 residues. The CDR3 DNA reads TGTGCCAGCAGCCCTCGGGACTCAGTTAAGTATTTT. It is translated as CASSPRDSVKYF.

The rearrangement links TRBV28 to TRBJ2-2, with D possibly TRBD1 on 6 matching bases. CDR1 MDHEN and CDR2 SYDVKM come from the germline V gene. V was shortened by 4 bases and J by 3 bases, with 15 bases between the two germline ends. The CDR3 spans 16 residues. CDR3 region: CASSSGGLGDTGELFF. The CDR3 region has the DNA TGTGCCAGCAGTTCTGGGGGCCTGGGGGACACCGGGGAGCTGTTTTTT.

V gene TRBV6-5 combines with J gene TRBJ2-1; D is unclear. From germline, CDR1 is MNHEY and CDR2 SVGAGI. Between the trimmed V and J ends, which lost 7 bases and 3 bases, there was a span of 4 bases. The CDR3 runs 11 residues. The CDR3, as DNA: TGTGCCAGCACTAACTACAATGAGCAGTTCTTC. Encoded protein: CASTNYNEQFF.

The rearrangement joins TRBV7-6 to TRBJ1-6, with TRBD1 identical over 9 bases. Unmatched junction bases numbered 3, after V lost 4 bases and J lost 8 bases. This CDR3 is built from 14 residues. In germline, CDR1 is SGHVS, CDR2 FNYEAQ. The CDR3 sequence: CASSSDRGDSPLHF. The CDR3 DNA follows: TGTGCCAGCAGCTCGGACAGGGGTGATTCACCCCTCCACTTT.